What follows is one TCR beta chain and its context. What it recognizes is unknown. A read error likely explains this, since a far larger clone differs by one base. This specimen includes other DNA sequences encoding the same CDR3. Method: immunoSEQ multiplex PCR; TCRdb's copy keeps in-frame clones and lacks some. The table has about 1.1 million clones, approximately 77% seen once; the top ten hold 0.89%. The CDR3 loop spans 14 amino acids. Germline V gene sequence: CDR1 MDHEN, CDR2 SYDVKM. Trimming shortened V by 3 bases and J by 0 bases, and 9 bases separated the two germline ends. These data belong to a study of shared clonotypes between healthy human individuals. Study findings and constraints: Enrolling few donors narrowed the genetic and exposure-history diversity that was represented. The four-donor shared clonotypes exceeded non-shared clonotypes in generation probability, with non-shared ones scoring lower.

The clonotype comes from a man younger than 30 in good health. Some clones in this sample may be carry-over from other donors' samples. The rearrangement joins TRBV28 to TRBJ2-7; TRBD2 might be the D (5 bases). Specimen: memory CD4+ T cells from PBMCs. This sample's subset: CD45RA-negative fraction. This chain's CDR3 is CASSFSGSSYEQYF. The CDR3 nucleotides read TGTGCCAGCAGTTTTAGTGGGAGCTCCTACGAGCAGTACTTC.